The 29 T cell receptor beta chains in this list originate from one sample, sequenced in a study of cytomegalovirus exposure and HLA in healthy donors. PCR primers comprised 60 Vbeta and 13 Jbeta primers. TCRdb's table, derived via immunoSEQ multiplex PCR, lists solely in-frame clones and lacks some. Of about 170,000 clones in the sample, approximately 80% are singletons; the top ten hold about 4.3%. Sequencing used PBMCs. The receptors were sampled from a woman between 45 and 60 years old in good health and CMV-seropositive.

The chain employs TRBV6-5 and TRBJ2-1; 13 bases fit TRBD2. The CDR3 loop spans 15 amino acids. CDR1 is MNHEY, CDR2 SVGAGI, per germline. The J segment lost 7 bases and the V segment lost 5 bases, leaving 5 bases of the junction unmatched. CDR3 bases: TGTGCCAGCAGTCGGGGGACTAGCGGGACGAATGAGCAGTTCTTC. Its translation is CASSRGTSGTNEQFF.

The gene calls are TRBV28 and TRBJ1-3, with 7 bases that match TRBD1. Germline V gene sequence: CDR1 MDHEN, CDR2 SYDVKM. Trimming cost V 5 bases and J 6 bases; bases outside gene matches: 7. The CDR3 is made up of 14 amino acids. DNA of the CDR3: TGTGCCAGCAGTCCCCTGGGACAGACAAACACCATATATTTT. Its translation is CASSPLGQTNTIYF.

The genes are TRBV11-2 and TRBJ1-3; D gene uncertain. Trimming took 1 base from V and 2 from J, leaving 3 bases between them. Germline V gene sequence: CDR1 SGHAT, CDR2 FQNNGV. The CDR3 has 13 residues. CDR3 sequence (DNA): TGTGCCAGCAGCTTAGCCACTGGAAACACCATATATTTT. Protein product: CASSLATGNTIYF.

This clone showed up just a few times. The gene calls are TRBV15 and TRBJ2-5; 8 bases match TRBD1. This CDR3 spans 13 amino acids. J gave up 5 bases and V 3 bases, and 2 bases lay outside the gene matches. CDR1 is LNHNV, CDR2 YYDKDF, per germline (reference sequence). In DNA form, the CDR3 reads TGTGCCACCAGCAGCAGGGGGCGGGAGACCCAGTACTTC. Translating gives CATSSRGRETQYF.

The genes are TRBV29-1 and TRBJ1-1; tentative D call: TRBD1 (6 bases). CDR1 and CDR2 (germline): SQVTM, ANQGSEA. The CDR3 totals 13 residues. The V and J ends lost 4 bases and 3 bases respectively, with 12 bases between them. CDR3 residues: CSVGAGDDTEAFF. The CDR3 region has the DNA TGCAGCGTTGGGGCAGGGGATGACACTGAAGCTTTCTTT. Filled out from reference TRBV29-1 and TRBJ1-1, the complete variable domain reads SAVISQKPSRDICQRGTSLTIQCQVDSQVTMMFWYRQQPGQSLTLIATANQGSEATYESGFVIDKFPISRPNLTFSTLTVSNMSPEDSSIYLCSVGAGDDTEAFFGQGTRLTVV.

The V gene is TRBV5-5, the J gene TRBJ1-3; maybe TRBD1 (5 bases). Trimming shortened V by 4 bases and J by 4 bases, and 9 bases separated the two germline ends. Germline CDR1 is SGHKS and CDR2 is YYEKEE (reference sequence). The CDR3 has 13 residues. The CDR3 DNA follows: TGTGCCAGCAGCCTCGGGGGGGGAAACACCATATATTTT. It yields the protein CASSLGGGNTIYF.

The V call is TRBV14, the J call TRBJ2-2, with 7 bases fitting TRBD1. Germline lookup yields CDR1 SGHDN and CDR2 FVKESK. This CDR3 spans 14 amino acids. V was clipped by 4 bases and J by 4 bases; unmatched bases: 3. The CDR3 spells CASSPWTGTGELFF. CDR3 DNA: TGTGCCAGCAGCCCTTGGACAGGCACCGGGGAGCTGTTTTTT.

This sequence joins TRBV4-2 and TRBJ2-5, with a weak D call TRBD1 (5 bases). The germline V gene has CDR1 LGHNA and CDR2 YNFKEQ. The CDR3 extends over 13 amino acids. Trimming pared 2 bases from V and 4 bases from J, leaving 8 bases between. This chain's CDR3 is CASSQPTGETQYF. The DNA for the CDR3 is TGTGCCAGCAGCCAACCTACAGGAGAGACCCAGTACTTC.

Comments on this clone: Mismatch with germline at one junction end may stem from a read error. V gene TRBV7-9 combines with J gene TRBJ1-6; D is unresolved. This CDR3 contains 14 residues. Germline values: CDR1 SEHNR, CDR2 FQNEAQ (reference sequence). The chain's CDR3 is CSSSLSSLNSPLHF. The DNA of the CDR3 is TGTTCCAGCAGCTTGTCGTCGTTAAATTCACCCCTCCACTTT.

In this sample, this clone turned up a few times. This chain links TRBV10-3 with TRBJ2-3; 7 bases are a match to TRBD1. The trim removed 10 bases at V and 4 bases at J, leaving 11 bases unmatched. CDR1 ENHRY and CDR2 SYGVKD come from the germline V gene. The CDR3 is 14 amino acids. CDR3 loop: CATRPNTGADTQYF. The CDR3 DNA is TGTGCCACCCGACCAAACACAGGGGCAGATACGCAGTATTTT.

This clone was seen once. The J gene is TRBJ1-2, the V gene TRBV5-5; the D is unclear. This CDR3 has 14 residues. Germline V gene data show CDR1 as SGHKS and CDR2 as YYEKEE (reference sequence). The V end was cut by 0 bases, the J end by 4 bases, with 10 bases between. CDR3 amino acids: CASSLGRESYGYTF. CDR3 DNA sequence: TGTGCCAGCAGCTTGGGACGGGAGTCCTATGGCTACACCTTC.

The chain joins TRBV7-2 to TRBJ2-5; D is unclear. The V end was cut by 8 bases, the J end by 7 bases, with 14 bases between. Germline V lookup: CDR1 SGHTA, CDR2 FQGNSA. The CDR3 has 12 amino acids. The CDR3 bases are TGTGCCAGCGGCCCAGCGTTGGGGACCCAGTACTTC. Translated: CASGPALGTQYF.

The V gene is TRBV19, the J gene TRBJ1-6, with D possibly matching TRBD1 (5 bases). CDR3 length: 16 amino acids. From germline, CDR1 is LNHDA and CDR2 SQIVND (reference sequence). V lost 5 bases to trimming and J lost 5 bases, with 16 bases between them. CDR3 nucleotides: TGTGCCAGTAGTCTCCTGGACAAGACAGATAATTCACCCCTCCACTTT. Its translation: CASSLLDKTDNSPLHF.

This clone turned up a few times. The chain joins TRBV7-8 to TRBJ2-5; D is unclear. The J call is doubtful: the DNA matches TRBJ2-7 better. This CDR3 is built from 13 residues. CDR1 is SGHVS and CDR2 is FQNEAQ in the germline V gene. CDR3 DNA: TGTGCCAGCAGCCTACCGGCGGCCTACGAGCAGTACTTC. The encoded protein is CASSLPAAYEQYF.

In the case of this clone: An end of the junction does not agree with germline; a read error may underlie this. This chain connects TRBV7-2 to TRBJ2-7; TRBD2 aligns across 10 bases. The CDR3 sequence is 12 residues long. Germline V gene sequence: CDR1 SGHTA, CDR2 FQGNSA. CDR3 nucleotide sequence: TGTGCCAGCAGCTCGGGACTAGCGAGCCAGTCCTTC. It yields the protein CASSSGLASQSF.

V is TRBV14 and J is TRBJ2-5; possibly TRBD2 for D (6 bases). Trimming left V 1 base short and J 4 bases short, with 19 bases between. CDR1 SGHDN and CDR2 FVKESK come from the germline V gene. The length of the CDR3 is 17 residues. This chain's CDR3 is CASSQGRPVGGRETQYF. CDR3 sequence (DNA): TGTGCCAGCAGCCAAGGACGTCCGGTGGGGGGTCGAGAGACCCAGTACTTC.

V gene TRBV27 combines with J gene TRBJ2-7, with D possibly being TRBD1 (6 bases). Germline V CDR1 and CDR2: MNHEY, SMNVEV (reference sequence). V dropped 2 bases and J dropped 4 bases, with 9 bases sitting between them. The CDR3 runs 13 residues. The CDR3 DNA is TGTGCCAGCAGTTTACGGACAGATTACGAGCAGTACTTC. Its translation is CASSLRTDYEQYF.

Only a few counts were recorded for this clone. The rearrangement uses TRBV5-6 and TRBJ1-2; 7 bases are a match to TRBD1. Germline V CDR1 and CDR2: SGHDT, YYEEEE. The CDR3 sequence is 14 residues long. V was clipped by 4 bases and J by 8 bases; unmatched bases: 11. CDR3 in amino acids: CASSPRQGHKGYTF. CDR3 DNA sequence: TGTGCCAGCAGCCCTAGACAGGGACATAAGGGCTACACCTTC.

This rearrangement joins TRBV5-1 to TRBJ2-5; D not certain. The ends were cut back, 1 base at V and 3 bases at J, with 13 bases in the middle. Germline V gene lookup returns CDR1 SGHRS and CDR2 YFSETQ. The CDR3 spans 15 residues. DNA for the CDR3: TGCGCCAGCAGCTTGCCAGGCCGGATAGAAGAGACCCAGTACTTC. This encodes CASSLPGRIEETQYF.

The chain couples TRBV7-9 to TRBJ2-5, with TRBD1 matching over 11 bases. From germline, CDR1 is SEHNR and CDR2 FQNEAQ (reference sequence). Germline trimming cut 4 bases from V and 4 bases from J; bases unmatched to any gene: 5. The CDR3 is 15 amino acids. The CDR3 nucleotides are TGTGCCAGCAGCTATGGACAGGGGGCCCCAGAGACCCAGTACTTC. This sequence encodes CASSYGQGAPETQYF.

This clone was counted once. J is TRBJ2-7 and V is TRBV5-6; D is unclear. The germline CDR1 and CDR2 sequences are SGHDT and YYEEEE. The V and J ends lost 1 base and 7 bases respectively, with 9 bases between them. This CDR3 is built from 12 residues. The DNA of the CDR3 is TGTGCCAGCAGCTTGAACTCCGTGGAGCAGTACTTC. Amino acid sequence: CASSLNSVEQYF.

The rearrangement joins TRBV11-2 to TRBJ1-4; D unclear. Germline loops: CDR1 SGHAT, CDR2 FQNNGV. The CDR3 is 16 amino acids. Trimming shortened V by 0 bases and J by 2 bases, and 10 bases separated the two germline ends. CDR3 sequence: CASSLDPRWTNEKLFF. The CDR3 coding sequence is TGTGCCAGCAGCTTAGATCCCAGGTGGACTAATGAAAAACTGTTTTTT.

The rearrangement joins TRBV28 to TRBJ2-1; 9 positions match TRBD1. The CDR3 contains 20 residues. The V and J ends lost 1 base and 0 bases, in that order; junction bases with no gene match: 13. Germline assignment: CDR1 MDHEN and CDR2 SYDVKM. DNA for the CDR3: TGTGCCAGCAGTTTATCCACAGGGGGCGCTACCCTGAGCTCCTACAATGAGCAGTTCTTC. Residues: CASSLSTGGATLSSYNEQFF.

This chain uses TRBV9 with TRBJ2-3, with TRBD2 as a possible D gene (6 bases). The CDR3 is 15 amino acids. Trimming shortened V by 0 bases and J by 6 bases, and 14 bases separated the two germline ends. Germline V gene data show CDR1 as SGDLS and CDR2 as YYNGEE. CDR3 sequence reads: CASSVEGSGLDTQYF. For the CDR3, the DNA is TGTGCCAGCAGCGTAGAGGGTAGCGGCCTGGATACGCAGTATTTT.

The chain combines TRBV6-1 with TRBJ2-1; D may be TRBD1 (5 bases). V was clipped by 7 bases and J by 4 bases, with 14 bases between them. Germline V gene sequence: CDR1 MNHNS, CDR2 SASEGT. The CDR3 spans 14 residues. CDR3 amino acids: CASKTSREYNEQFF. The CDR3, as DNA: TGTGCCAGCAAAACCTCCAGGGAATACAATGAGCAGTTCTTC.

The rearrangement joins TRBV29-1 to TRBJ1-1, with D perhaps TRBD1 (5 bases). Germline-derived CDR1 and CDR2 are SQVTM and ANQGSEA. The CDR3 loop spans 11 amino acids. Trimming left V 7 bases short and J 5 bases short, with 11 bases between. This CDR3 is CSGNRGTEAFF. The CDR3 nucleotides read TGCAGCGGCAATCGGGGGACTGAAGCTTTCTTT.

The chain carries TRBV9 and TRBJ1-2, with D perhaps TRBD1 (5 bases). This CDR3 is built from 17 residues. Trimming took 3 bases from V and 0 from J, leaving 18 bases between them. The germline V gene has CDR1 SGDLS and CDR2 YYNGEE. The CDR3 DNA follows: TGTGCCAGCAGCGGCCCCGTTGCGGGGCCACCTAACTATGGCTACACCTTC. This gives the protein CASSGPVAGPPNYGYTF.

The chain is built from TRBV18 and TRBJ2-6; D perhaps matches TRBD1 (5 bases). Looked up from germline, CDR1 is KGHSH and CDR2 is LQKENI. CDR3 length: 15 amino acids. The V end lost 6 bases, the J end lost 1 base, and 10 bases lay between the germline ends. The DNA of the CDR3 is TGTGCCAGCTCGCCCACAGGTTCTGGGGCCAACGTCCTGACTTTC. Translated, it gives CASSPTGSGANVLTF. Complete variable domain (other parts from reference TRBV18 and TRBJ2-6): NAGVMQNPRHLVRRRGQEARLRCSPMKGHSHVYWYRQLPEEGLKFMVYLQKENIIDESGMPKERFSAEFPKEGPSILRIQQVVRGDSAAYFCASSPTGSGANVLTFGAGSRLTVL.

The V call is TRBV7-9, the J call TRBJ2-5; D possibly corresponds to TRBD2 (6 bases). CDR3 length: 14 amino acids. Trimming removed 5 bases at V and 5 bases at J, with 15 bases between. CDR1 and CDR2 from the germline V gene are SEHNR and FQNEAQ (reference sequence). CDR3 DNA: TGTGCCAGCAGCACTGGGGCGGGGTGGGAGACCCAGTACTTC. It specifies CASSTGAGWETQYF.